This is a list of T cell receptor beta chains from one sample in a study of beta chain features in type 1 diabetes. Clones were sequenced by immunoSEQ multiplex PCR, and TCRdb holds only the in-frame ones, with some missing. The sample shows 300,000 to 350,000 clones, approximately 8% of them seen only once. Sequences were obtained from central memory CD4+ T cells from blood. The receptors shown here come from a woman under 30 in good health. Both conserved end residues are part of each CDR3. Fields, in order: D gene, J gene, clone size, V gene, CDR3 length, CDR3 DNA, CDR3 protein. D genes are given only for firm matches. Expanded clones get a size class; other rows say once, few or many, or leave the size out.

>.|TRBJ1-1|.|TRBV20-1|11
TGCAGTGCTAGCCGGGGTTTTGAAGCTTTCTTT
CSASRGFEAFF
>TRBD2|TRBJ2-1|.|TRBV4-3|17
TGCGCCAGCAGCCAAGCGCTAACTAGCGGGAGGGCAAATGAGCAGTTCTTC
CASSQALTSGRANEQFF
>TRBD1|TRBJ2-5|.|TRBV11-2|13
TGTGCCAGCAGTATCAGGGGGCGAGAGACCCAGTACTTC
CASSIRGRETQYF
>TRBD1|TRBJ1-2|.|TRBV29-1|14
TGCAGCGTTGAAGACAGGGGGATTAGCTATGGCTACACCTTC
CSVEDRGISYGYTF
>TRBD2|TRBJ2-1|few|TRBV18|15
TGTGCCAGCTCACCACTAGCGGGGGGTTACAATGAGCAGTTCTTC
CASSPLAGGYNEQFF
>TRBD1|TRBJ2-1|few|TRBV19|15
TGTGCCAGTAGTAAAAGGACAGGGGGATCGAATGAGCAGTTCTTC
CASSKRTGGSNEQFF
>.|TRBJ2-6|few|TRBV28|15
TGTGCCAGCAGAGGTTATGCCTCTGGGGCCAACGTCCTGACTTTC
CASRGYASGANVLTF
>.|TRBJ1-1|.|TRBV4-1|17
TGCGCCAGCAGCCAAGAGGCTCGGGCAGGGATTTACACTGAAGCTTTCTTT
CASSQEARAGIYTEAFF
>.|TRBJ2-5|few|TRBV19|15
TGTGCCAGTAGTCGAGGGGCAGGGTACCGAGAGACCCAGTACTTC
CASSRGAGYRETQYF
>.|TRBJ2-1|.|TRBV2|13
TGTGCCAGCATTCGGAGCGGGCGGGGTGAGCAGTTCTTC
CASIRSGRGEQFF
>.|TRBJ1-2|.|TRBV30|17
TGTGCCTGGATTAGAAGGCATCAGGGAGGGACGAACTATGGCTACACCTTC
CAWIRRHQGGTNYGYTF
>.|TRBJ1-2|.|TRBV7-9|15
TGTGCCAGCAGCCAATGGGCCCTACGGGACTATGGCTACACCTTC
CASSQWALRDYGYTF
>TRBD1|TRBJ2-7|few|TRBV5-1|14
TGCGCCAGCAGCTCCCCGGACAGGGGGCGGGAGCAGTACTTC
CASSSPDRGREQYF
>.|TRBJ2-7|.|TRBV7-3|16
TGTGCCAGCAGCAAACTTGGACTAAGTGGGTCCTACGAGCAGTACTTC
CASSKLGLSGSYEQYF
>.|TRBJ1-1|.|TRBV6-5|13
TGTGCCAGCAGTTACTCGATTAAGGCTCAAGCTTTCTTT
CASSYSIKAQAFF
>.|TRBJ1-2|few|TRBV11-2|12
TGTGCCAGCACCCGCGTACGGGATGGCTACACCTTC
CASTRVRDGYTF
>TRBD2|TRBJ2-5|.|TRBV6-5|15
TGTGCCAGCAGGCAAGCGGGAGCGGGGCAAGAGACCCAGTACTTC
CASRQAGAGQETQYF
>.|TRBJ2-1|few|TRBV6-6|15
TGTGCCAGCAGTCCGTACGGGGGCGGGCGGAATGAGCAGTTCTTC
CASSPYGGGRNEQFF
>TRBD2|TRBJ2-7|many|TRBV28|14
TGTGCCAGCAGTTTAGAGTCGCCTAGCGGCGAGCAGTACTTC
CASSLESPSGEQYF
>.|TRBJ2-1|few|TRBV5-4|15
TGTGCCAGCAGGCCGAAAACCCCAGGAGTGGGGGAGCAGTTCTTC
CASRPKTPGVGEQFF
>.|TRBJ2-1|.|TRBV7-8|14
TGTGCCAGCAGCTTAGGGGCCCGGGACAATGAGCAGTTCTTC
CASSLGARDNEQFF
>TRBD2|TRBJ2-5|few|TRBV11-1|16
TGTGCCAGCAGCTTGTCCAGCGGGAGTTTGACGGAGACCCAGTACTTC
CASSLSSGSLTETQYF
>.|TRBJ2-1|.|TRBV6-5|12
TGTGCCAGCAGTCGCGTACTCAATGAGCAGTTCTTC
CASSRVLNEQFF
>TRBD2|TRBJ2-1|.|TRBV29-1|14
TGCAGCGTTGCCCTGACTAGCGGGAGGAATGAGCAGTTCTTC
CSVALTSGRNEQFF
>.|TRBJ1-4|.|TRBV5-1|15
TGCGCCAGCAGCTTGGAAGCAGGGGTAGGAGAAAAACTGTTTTTT
CASSLEAGVGEKLFF
>.|TRBJ2-3|.|TRBV2|11
TGTGCCAGCAGTCCCCAAGATACGCAGTATTTT
CASSPQDTQYF